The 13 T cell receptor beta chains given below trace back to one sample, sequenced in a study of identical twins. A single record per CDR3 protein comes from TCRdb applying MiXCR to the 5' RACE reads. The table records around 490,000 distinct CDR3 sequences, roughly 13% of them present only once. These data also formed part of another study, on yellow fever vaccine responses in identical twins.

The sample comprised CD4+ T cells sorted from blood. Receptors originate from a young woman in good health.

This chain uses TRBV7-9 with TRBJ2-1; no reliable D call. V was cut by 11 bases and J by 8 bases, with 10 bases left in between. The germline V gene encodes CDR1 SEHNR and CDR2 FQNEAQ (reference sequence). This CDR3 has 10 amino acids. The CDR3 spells CALGKDEQFF. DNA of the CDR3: TGTGCCTTGGGGAAGGATGAGCAGTTCTTC.

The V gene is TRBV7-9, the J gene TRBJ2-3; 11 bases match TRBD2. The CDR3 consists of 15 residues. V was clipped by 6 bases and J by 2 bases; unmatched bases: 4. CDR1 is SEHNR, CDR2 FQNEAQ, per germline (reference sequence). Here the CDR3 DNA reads TGTGCCAGCAGTCTAGCGGGGGGCATCACAGATACGCAGTATTTT. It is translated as CASSLAGGITDTQYF.

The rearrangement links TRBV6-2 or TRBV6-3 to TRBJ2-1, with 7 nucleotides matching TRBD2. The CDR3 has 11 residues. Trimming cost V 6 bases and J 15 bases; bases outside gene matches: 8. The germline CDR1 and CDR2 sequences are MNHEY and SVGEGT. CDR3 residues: CASSSGLNTFF. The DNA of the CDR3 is TGTGCCAGCAGCTCGGGACTAAATACGTTCTTC.

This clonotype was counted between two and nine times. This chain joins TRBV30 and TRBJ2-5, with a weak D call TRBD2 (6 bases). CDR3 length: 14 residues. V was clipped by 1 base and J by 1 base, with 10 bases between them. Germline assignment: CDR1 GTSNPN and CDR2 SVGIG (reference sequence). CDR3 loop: CAWSGGLGQETQYF. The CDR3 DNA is TGTGCCTGGAGTGGGGGACTCGGCCAAGAGACCCAGTACTTC.

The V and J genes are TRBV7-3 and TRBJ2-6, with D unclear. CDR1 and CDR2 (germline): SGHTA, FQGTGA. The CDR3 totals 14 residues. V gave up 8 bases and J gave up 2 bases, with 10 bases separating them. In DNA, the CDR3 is TGTGCCAGCCGCCCCGTGACTGGGGCCAACGTCCTGACTTTC. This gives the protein CASRPVTGANVLTF.

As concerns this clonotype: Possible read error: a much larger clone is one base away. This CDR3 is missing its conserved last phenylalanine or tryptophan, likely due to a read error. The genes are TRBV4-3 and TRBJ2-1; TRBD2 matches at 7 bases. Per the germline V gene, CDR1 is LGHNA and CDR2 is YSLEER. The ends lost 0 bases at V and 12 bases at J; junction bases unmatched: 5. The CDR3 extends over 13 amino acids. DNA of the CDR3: TGCGCCAGCAGCCAAGATTTAGGGAGGGGGCAGTTCTCC. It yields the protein CASSQDLGRGQFS.

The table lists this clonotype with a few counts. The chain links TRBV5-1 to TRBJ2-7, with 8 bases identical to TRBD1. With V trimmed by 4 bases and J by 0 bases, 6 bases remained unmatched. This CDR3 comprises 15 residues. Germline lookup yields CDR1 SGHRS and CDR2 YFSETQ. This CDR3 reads CASSQGQASSYEQYF. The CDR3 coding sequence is TGCGCCAGCAGCCAGGGACAGGCGAGCTCCTACGAGCAGTACTTC.

The CDR3 sequence: CSARDPRGGQGETQYF. DNA of the CDR3: TGCAGTGCTAGAGATCCCCGGGGGGGCCAAGGGGAGACCCAGTACTTC. The rearrangement joins TRBV20-1 to TRBJ2-5, with 8 bases aligning to TRBD2. V lost 0 bases and J lost 5; bases outside the gene matches: 11. CDR3 length: 16 amino acids. Per the germline V gene, CDR1 is DFQATT and CDR2 is SNEGSKA (reference sequence).

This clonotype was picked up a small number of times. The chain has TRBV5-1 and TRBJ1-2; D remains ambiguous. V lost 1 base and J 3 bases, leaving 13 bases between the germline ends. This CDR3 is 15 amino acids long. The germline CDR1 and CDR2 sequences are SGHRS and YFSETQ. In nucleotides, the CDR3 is TGCGCCAGCAGCTTGAGGTCCGGTGGGGACTATGGCTACACCTTC. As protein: CASSLRSGGDYGYTF.

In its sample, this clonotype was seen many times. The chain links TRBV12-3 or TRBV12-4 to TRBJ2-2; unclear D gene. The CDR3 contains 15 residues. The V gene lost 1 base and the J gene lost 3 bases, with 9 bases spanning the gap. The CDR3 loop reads CASSLGGLHTGELFF. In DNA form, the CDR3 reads TGTGCCAGCAGTTTAGGTGGCCTTCACACCGGGGAGCTGTTTTTT.

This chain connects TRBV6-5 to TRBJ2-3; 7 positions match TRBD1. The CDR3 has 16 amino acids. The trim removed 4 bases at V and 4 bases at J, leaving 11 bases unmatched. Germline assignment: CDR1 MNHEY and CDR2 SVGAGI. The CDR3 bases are TGTGCCAGCAGTTCAACCCGGACAGGAGGCCCAGATACGCAGTATTTT. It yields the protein CASSSTRTGGPDTQYF.

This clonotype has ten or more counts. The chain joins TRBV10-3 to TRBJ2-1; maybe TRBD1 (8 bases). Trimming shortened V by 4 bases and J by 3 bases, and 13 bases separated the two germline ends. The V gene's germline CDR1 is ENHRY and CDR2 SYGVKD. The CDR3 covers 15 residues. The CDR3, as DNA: TGTGCCATCAGTGGAAACAGGGGGGGCTACAATGAGCAGTTCTTC. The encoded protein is CAISGNRGGYNEQFF.

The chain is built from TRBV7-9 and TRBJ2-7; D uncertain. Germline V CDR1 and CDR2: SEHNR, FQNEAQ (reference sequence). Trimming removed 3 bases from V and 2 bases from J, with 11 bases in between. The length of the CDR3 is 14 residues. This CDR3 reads CASSFRSGPYEQYF. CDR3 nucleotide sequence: TGTGCCAGCAGCTTCCGATCCGGGCCCTACGAGCAGTACTTC.